The 22 T cell receptor beta chains presented below share a single source sample, sequenced in a study of T cells in Graves' hyperthyroidism and ophthalmopathy. The investigators amplified TCR beta CDR3 regions from RNA transcripts. The primer set for the first-round RT-PCR of the TCR CDR3 was HTBI. Each CDR3 protein is one row after TCRdb ran MiXCR on the multiplex PCR reads. The profile shows 330,000 or so distinct CDR3 sequences, around 18% of them singletons. Sequencing was carried out using blood. These TCRs come from a woman between 40 and 55 years old with Graves' ophthalmopathy.

This clonotype turned up a few times. The V gene is TRBV11-2, the J gene TRBJ2-5; D is ambiguous. Germline CDR1 and CDR2: SGHAT and FQNNGV. Trimming pared 3 bases from V and 3 bases from J, leaving 5 bases between. CDR3 length: 12 amino acids. CDR3: CASSFQEETQYF. In DNA, the CDR3 is TGTGCCAGCAGCTTTCAGGAAGAGACCCAGTACTTC.

Many counts were recorded for this clonotype. V usage is TRBV12-3 or TRBV12-4 and J usage is TRBJ2-3; TRBD1 might be the D (5 bases). V was trimmed by 6 bases and J by 9 bases, leaving 13 bases between them. This CDR3 has 12 amino acids. The CDR3 protein is CASSQDTPTQYF. The CDR3 DNA is TGTGCCAGCAGCCAGGACACCCCCACGCAGTATTTT.

The table lists this clonotype with many counts. The gene calls are TRBV18 and TRBJ1-1, with 7 nucleotides matching TRBD1. Germline CDR1 and CDR2: KGHSH and LQKENI. This CDR3 contains 13 residues. The J segment lost 10 bases and the V segment lost 1 base, leaving 6 bases of the junction unmatched. The CDR3 DNA follows: TGTGCCAGCTCACCACTTGATCGACAGGGAGCTTTCTTT. Amino acid sequence: CASSPLDRQGAFF.

Details on this clonotype: One end of the junction is discordant with germline, which a read error may explain. The chain is built from TRBV27 and TRBJ1-5, with 7 bases lining up with TRBD1. This CDR3 has 15 amino acids. Looked up from germline, CDR1 is MNHEY and CDR2 is SMNVEV (reference sequence). This CDR3 is CVSSLNRGGNQPQHF. For the CDR3, the DNA is TGTGTCAGCAGTTTAAACAGGGGCGGCAATCAGCCCCAGCATTTT.

There are many counts of this clonotype. A much larger clone differs from this one at a single base, so this may be a read error. As the CDR3 is not closed by the conserved phenylalanine or tryptophan, this likely results from a read error. The chain recombines TRBV6-2 or TRBV6-3 with TRBJ1-1; D is ambiguous. Trimming removed 5 bases at V and 2 bases at J, with 12 bases between. This CDR3 is built from 14 residues. Germline CDR1 reads MNHEY; CDR2 reads SVGEGT. The CDR3 loop reads CASSPYPGNTEAFS. CDR3 bases: TGTGCCAGCAGTCCTTACCCCGGCAACACTGAAGCTTTCTCT.

This clonotype was seen at least ten times. The genes are TRBV28 and TRBJ1-1; D not certain. Trimming removed 2 bases at V and 0 bases at J, with 22 bases between. The CDR3 runs to 19 residues. CDR1 is MDHEN, CDR2 SYDVKM, per germline. CDR3 amino acids: CASSLGPMNYTDLNTEAFF. The CDR3 DNA sequence: TGTGCCAGCAGTTTAGGGCCGATGAATTACACCGACCTGAACACTGAAGCTTTCTTT. The variable domain in full, with the rest retrieved from reference TRBV28 and TRBJ1-1, is DVKVTQSSRYLVKRTGEKVFLECVQDMDHENMFWYRQDPGLGLRLIYFSYDVKMKEKGDIPEGYSVSREKKERFSLILESASTNQTSMYLCASSLGPMNYTDLNTEAFFGQGTRLTVV.

This clonotype was seen repeatedly, ten times or more. The chain is built from TRBV11-2 and TRBJ2-7; 8 nucleotides line up with TRBD2. Germline CDR1 is SGHAT and CDR2 is FQNNGV. The CDR3 is 13 amino acids. V lost 4 bases, J lost 2 bases, and 1 base stayed unmatched. This chain's CDR3 is CASSSGLAYEQYF. For the CDR3, the DNA is TGTGCCAGCAGCTCGGGACTAGCCTACGAGCAGTACTTC.

This clonotype was seen at least ten times. The CDR3 protein is CAIRTGTSGSSYEQYF. CDR3 DNA sequence: TGTGCCATACGAACCGGGACTAGCGGGAGCTCCTACGAGCAGTACTTC. The chain uses TRBV10-3 and TRBJ2-7; TRBD2 agrees at 14 bases. CDR3 size: 16 residues. The V and J ends lost 9 bases and 0 bases, in that order; junction bases with no gene match: 7. Germline V gene sequence: CDR1 ENHRY, CDR2 SYGVKD.

With regard to this clonotype: A junction boundary mismatches the germline segment, possibly from a read error. This chain joins TRBV12-3 or TRBV12-4 and TRBJ2-7, with D unresolved. The CDR3 is 13 residues long. CDR3 sequence: CASRPLSSSEQYF. CDR3 bases: TGTGCCAGCAGACCGTTATCGTCCTCCGAGCAGTACTTC.

This clonotype was found many times. The J gene is TRBJ1-2, the V gene TRBV12-3 or TRBV12-4, with a weak D call TRBD1 (6 bases). This CDR3 is 11 amino acids long. V lost 10 bases and J lost 5, with 11 bases in between. CDR3 DNA: TGTGCCACCGCGAGGGGGTATGGCTACACCTTC. This gives the protein CATARGYGYTF.

As regards this clonotype: At one of its ends the junction is not consistent with the germline gene, which may arise from a read error. The chain has TRBV12-3 or TRBV12-4 and TRBJ1-3; D not resolved. The CDR3 contains 14 residues. The CDR3 sequence is CASSRLVSGNTISF. CDR3 sequence (DNA): TGTGCCAGCAGTCGACTGGTCTCTGGAAACACCATATCTTTT.

The chain uses TRBV7-9 and TRBJ2-5; D ambiguous. CDR1 and CDR2 from the germline V gene are SEHNR and FQNEAQ (reference sequence). This CDR3 is 13 amino acids long. V was clipped by 4 bases and J by 3 bases, with 9 bases between them. CDR3 amino acids: CASSSEEEETQYF. In nucleotides, the CDR3 is TGTGCCAGCAGCTCGGAAGAAGAAGAGACCCAGTACTTC.

This clonotype showed up many times. This rearrangement joins TRBV20-1 to TRBJ1-2; D is possibly TRBD1 (6 bases). Per germline, CDR1 DFQATT and CDR2 SNEGSKA (reference sequence). The CDR3 totals 19 residues. The V end was cut by 0 bases, the J end by 4 bases, with 27 bases between. The CDR3, as DNA: TGCAGTGCTAGAGATCCCGGGTTGGGGGGGCGTCCCCTAACCTATGGCTACACCTTC. Translated, it gives CSARDPGLGGRPLTYGYTF.

In its sample, this clonotype was seen many times. V usage is TRBV29-1 and J usage is TRBJ2-5; 10 bases map to TRBD2. V shed 4 bases, J shed 7 bases, and the junction held 9 bases outside the gene matches. The germline V gene encodes CDR1 SQVTM and CDR2 ANQGSEA. CDR3 size: 14 residues. The CDR3 bases are TGCAGCGTTGCGGTAGCGGGAGGTCCTGCGACCCAGTACTTC. It specifies CSVAVAGGPATQYF.

CDR3: CASSLATGFRGTEAFF. CDR3 nucleotides: TGCGCCAGCAGCTTGGCCACAGGGTTTCGTGGGACTGAAGCTTTCTTT. This chain links TRBV5-1 with TRBJ1-1, with D tentatively TRBD1 (6 bases). CDR1 and CDR2 (germline): SGHRS, YFSETQ. This CDR3 comprises 16 residues. V was trimmed by 0 bases and J by 5 bases, leaving 17 bases between them.

This clonotype has a single count. The chain carries TRBV28 and TRBJ2-2; no definite D call. This CDR3 is built from 14 residues. Germline loops: CDR1 MDHEN, CDR2 SYDVKM. The ends were cut back, 6 bases at V and 3 bases at J, with 11 bases in the middle. This CDR3 is CASRRPGDTGELFF. The CDR3, as DNA: TGTGCCAGCAGACGTCCTGGGGACACCGGGGAGCTGTTTTTT.

This chain joins TRBV28 and TRBJ2-7, with D hard to call. Germline loops: CDR1 MDHEN, CDR2 SYDVKM. V was shortened by 3 bases and J by 0 bases, with 15 bases between the two germline ends. The CDR3 covers 16 residues. For the CDR3, the DNA is TGTGCCAGCAGTTTTCACGGAGCCACAAACTCCTACGAGCAGTACTTC. It specifies CASSFHGATNSYEQYF.

This clonotype came up many times. This chain connects TRBV20-1 to TRBJ1-1; D is uncertain. Trimming pared 7 bases from V and 5 bases from J, leaving 8 bases between. Germline lookup yields CDR1 DFQATT and CDR2 SNEGSKA (reference sequence). This CDR3 comprises 10 residues. The CDR3 loop is CSVPFTEAFF. The CDR3 coding sequence is TGCAGTGTCCCCTTTACTGAAGCTTTCTTT.

Many counts were recorded for this clonotype. A much larger clonotype is one base distant, so this may be a read error. The conserved final phenylalanine or tryptophan is absent from the CDR3, which likely points to a read error. The rearrangement uses TRBV30 and TRBJ1-2; tentative D call: TRBD1 (5 bases). CDR1 and CDR2 from the germline V gene are GTSNPN and SVGIG (reference sequence). Trimming stripped 3 bases from V and 6 bases from J, with 8 bases between. The CDR3 is made up of 11 amino acids. CDR3 DNA: TGTGCCTGGAGGGCAGGGAATGGCTACACCCTC. Translating it yields CAWRAGNGYTL.

This clonotype was seen repeatedly, ten times or more. The rearrangement uses TRBV4-2 and TRBJ2-5; weak D call: TRBD1 (6 bases). The CDR3 length is 14 residues. Germline V CDR1 and CDR2: LGHNA, YNFKEQ. Trimming stripped 5 bases from V and 5 bases from J, with 15 bases between. CDR3 coding DNA: TGTGCCAGCAGCTACGGAACAGGGATTGAGACCCAGTACTTC. Protein product: CASSYGTGIETQYF.

In its sample, this clonotype was seen many times. The J gene is TRBJ2-3, the V gene TRBV10-3; no clear D. Germline V gene data show CDR1 as ENHRY and CDR2 as SYGVKD. The ends were cut back, 0 bases at V and 5 bases at J, with 3 bases in the middle. The CDR3 consists of 12 residues. In DNA form, the CDR3 reads TGTGCCATCAGTGAGTCAATAGATACGCAGTATTTT. This translates into CAISESIDTQYF.

There are a few counts of this clonotype. This rearrangement joins TRBV20-1 to TRBJ1-2; D gene ambiguous. CDR3 length equals 13 residues. CDR1 is DFQATT, CDR2 SNEGSKA, per germline (reference sequence). V was trimmed by 1 base and J by 8 bases, leaving 14 bases between them. The CDR3 DNA is TGCAGTGCTAGAGTAGCAGAGGTTGTAGGCTACACCTTC. This codes for CSARVAEVVGYTF.